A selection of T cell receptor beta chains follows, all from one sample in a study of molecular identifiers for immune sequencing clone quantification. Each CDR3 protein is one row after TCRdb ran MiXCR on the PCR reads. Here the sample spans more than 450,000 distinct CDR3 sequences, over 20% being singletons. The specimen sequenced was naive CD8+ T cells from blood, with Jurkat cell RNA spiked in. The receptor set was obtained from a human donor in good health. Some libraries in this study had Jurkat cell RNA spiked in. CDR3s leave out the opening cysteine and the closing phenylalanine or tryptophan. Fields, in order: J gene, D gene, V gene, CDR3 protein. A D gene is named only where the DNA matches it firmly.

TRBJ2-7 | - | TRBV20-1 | SASSWGLREQY
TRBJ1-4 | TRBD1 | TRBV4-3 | ASSQDGQVLNEKLF
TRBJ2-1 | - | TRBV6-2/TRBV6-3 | ASTTYNEQF
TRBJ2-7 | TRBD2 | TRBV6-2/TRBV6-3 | ASSSRGRDPSYEQY
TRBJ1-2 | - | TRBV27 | ASSFQGNPQYYGYT
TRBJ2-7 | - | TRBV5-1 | ASRLGWNERY
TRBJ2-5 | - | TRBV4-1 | ASSQGRGREQETQY
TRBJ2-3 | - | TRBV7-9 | ASSLPSTDTQY
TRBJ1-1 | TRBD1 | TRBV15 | ATTLIPGQGEDTEAF
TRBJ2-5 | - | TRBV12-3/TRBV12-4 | ASSFRETQY
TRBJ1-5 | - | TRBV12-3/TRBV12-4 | ASSFGLGANQPQH
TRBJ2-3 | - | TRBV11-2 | ASSPEGTESTDTQY
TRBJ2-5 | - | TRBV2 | ASSEWDLQETQY
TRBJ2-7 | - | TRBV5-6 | ASSLGGGSSYEQY
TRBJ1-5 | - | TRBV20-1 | SANRDTGPPQH
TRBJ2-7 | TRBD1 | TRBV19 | ASSIWDSSSYEQY
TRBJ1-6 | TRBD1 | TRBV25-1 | ASRDRGPSSSPLH
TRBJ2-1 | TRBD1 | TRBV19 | ASSSRDRVHEQF
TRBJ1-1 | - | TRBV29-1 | SVDLYTEAF
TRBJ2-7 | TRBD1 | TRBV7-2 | ASSGTGPTYEQY
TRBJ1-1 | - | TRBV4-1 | ASSQDQTSNAEAF
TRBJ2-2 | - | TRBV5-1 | ASSLWDTGELF
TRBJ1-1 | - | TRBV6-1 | ASSDEDVVRAASEAF
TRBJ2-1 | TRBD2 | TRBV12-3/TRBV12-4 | ASNLLLGGGKNEQF
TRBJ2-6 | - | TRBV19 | ASSIIGVGNSGANVLT
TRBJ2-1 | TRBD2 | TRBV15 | ATSRPGGDCLGNEQL
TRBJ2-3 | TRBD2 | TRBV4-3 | ASSQLAGFGTDTQY
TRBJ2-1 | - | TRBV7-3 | ASSLGGGYNEQL
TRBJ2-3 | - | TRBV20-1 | SADSWSTDTQY
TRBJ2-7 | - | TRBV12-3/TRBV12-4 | ARLSRRTYEQY
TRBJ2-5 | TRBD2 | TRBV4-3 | ASSQELAGGPLRETQY
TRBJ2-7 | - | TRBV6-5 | ASSYDGGSYEQY
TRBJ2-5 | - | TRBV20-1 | STLIFEQETQY
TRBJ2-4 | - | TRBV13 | ASSGYSSLAKNIQY
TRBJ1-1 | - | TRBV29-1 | SVPPVKDGGTEAF
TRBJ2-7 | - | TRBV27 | ASRGLAYEQY
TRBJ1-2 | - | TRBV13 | ASRGRANYGYT
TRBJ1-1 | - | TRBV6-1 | ATFDPEAF
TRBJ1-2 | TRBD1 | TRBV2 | ASSGDRSAYGYT
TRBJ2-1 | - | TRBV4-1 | ASSRGTVDEQF
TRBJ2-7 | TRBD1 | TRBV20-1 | SARDQDRGYEQY
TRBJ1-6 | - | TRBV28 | ASSFRGKFGPLH
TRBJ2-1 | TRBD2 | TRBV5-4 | ASSPRIGLAGEPEQF
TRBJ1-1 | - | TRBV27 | ATGELGGTEAF
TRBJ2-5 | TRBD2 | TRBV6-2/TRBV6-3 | ASSYGDYGTQY
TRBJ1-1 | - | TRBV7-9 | ASSPPPGEQGYTEAF
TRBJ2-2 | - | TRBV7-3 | ASSQGAGELL
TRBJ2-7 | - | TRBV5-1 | ASSLSFGRDEQY
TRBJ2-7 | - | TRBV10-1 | ASSADRIYEQY
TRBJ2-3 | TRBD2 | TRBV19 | ASSISGGHTDTQY
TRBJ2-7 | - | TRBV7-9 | ASSPPDKHYEQC
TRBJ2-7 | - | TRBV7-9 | ASSHTSNFYEQY
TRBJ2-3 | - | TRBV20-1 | SARDNSDTQY
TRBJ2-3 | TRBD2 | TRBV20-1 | STSLKGGVAGATDTQY
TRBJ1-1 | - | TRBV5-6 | ASGLSTVTEAF
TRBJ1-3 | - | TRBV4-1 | ASSQDRVIEWNTIY
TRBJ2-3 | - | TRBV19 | ASSFPVPTDTQY
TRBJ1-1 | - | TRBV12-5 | ASGLGQNTEAF